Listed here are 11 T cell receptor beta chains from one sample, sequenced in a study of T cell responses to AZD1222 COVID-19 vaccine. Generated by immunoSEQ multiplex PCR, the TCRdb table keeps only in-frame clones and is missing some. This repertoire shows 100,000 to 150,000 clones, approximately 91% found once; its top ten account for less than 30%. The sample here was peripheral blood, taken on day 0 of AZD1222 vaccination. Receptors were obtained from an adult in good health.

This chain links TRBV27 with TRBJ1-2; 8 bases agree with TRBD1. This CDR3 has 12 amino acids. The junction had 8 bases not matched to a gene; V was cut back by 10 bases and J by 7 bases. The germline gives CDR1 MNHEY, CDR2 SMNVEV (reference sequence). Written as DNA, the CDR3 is TGTGCCACCTCAGACAGGGGTCGTGGCTACACCTTC. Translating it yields CATSDRGRGYTF.

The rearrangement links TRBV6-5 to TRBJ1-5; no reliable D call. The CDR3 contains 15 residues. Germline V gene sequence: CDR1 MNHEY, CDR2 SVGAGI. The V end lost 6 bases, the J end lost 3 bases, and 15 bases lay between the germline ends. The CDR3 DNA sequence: TGTGCCAGCAGCACCCCCCCGGAATCCAATCAGCCCCAGCATTTT. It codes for CASSTPPESNQPQHF.

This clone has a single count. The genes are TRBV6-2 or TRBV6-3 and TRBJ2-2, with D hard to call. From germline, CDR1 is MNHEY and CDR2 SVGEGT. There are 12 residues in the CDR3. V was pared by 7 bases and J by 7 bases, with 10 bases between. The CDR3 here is CASTPRDGELFF. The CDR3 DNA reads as TGTGCCAGCACCCCCAGAGACGGGGAGCTGTTTTTT.

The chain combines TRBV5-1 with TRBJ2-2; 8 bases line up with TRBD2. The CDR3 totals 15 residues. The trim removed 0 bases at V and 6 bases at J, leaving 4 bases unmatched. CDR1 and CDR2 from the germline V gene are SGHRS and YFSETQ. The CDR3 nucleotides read TGCGCCAGCAGCTTGGTGGCTAGCGGGTCCGGGGAGCTGTTTTTT. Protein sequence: CASSLVASGSGELFF.

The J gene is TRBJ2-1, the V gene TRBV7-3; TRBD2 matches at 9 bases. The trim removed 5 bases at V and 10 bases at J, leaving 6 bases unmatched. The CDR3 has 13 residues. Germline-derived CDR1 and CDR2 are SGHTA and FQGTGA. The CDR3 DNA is TGTGCCAGCAGCACGGGACTAGCAAGCGAGCAGTTCTTC. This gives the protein CASSTGLASEQFF. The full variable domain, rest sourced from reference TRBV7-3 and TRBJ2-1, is GAGVSQTPSNKVTEKGKYVELRCDPISGHTALYWYRQSLGQGPEFLIYFQGTGAADDSGLPNDRFFAVRPEGSVSTLKIQRTERGDSAVYLCASSTGLASEQFFGPGTRLTVL.

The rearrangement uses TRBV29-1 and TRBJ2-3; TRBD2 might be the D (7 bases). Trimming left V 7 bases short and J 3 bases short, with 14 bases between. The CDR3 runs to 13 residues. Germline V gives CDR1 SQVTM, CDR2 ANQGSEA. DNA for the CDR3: TGCAGCGGGAGGGGGGGCGAGACAGATACGCAGTATTTT. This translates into CSGRGGETDTQYF.

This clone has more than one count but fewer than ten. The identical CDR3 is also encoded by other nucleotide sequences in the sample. CDR3 bases: TGTGCCAGCAGTTTAACCTCATACGAGCAGTACTTC. Amino acids: CASSLTSYEQYF. This chain connects TRBV12-3 or TRBV12-4 to TRBJ2-7; D is unclear. This CDR3 has 12 amino acids. The V gene lost 2 bases and the J gene lost 4 bases, with 6 bases spanning the gap.

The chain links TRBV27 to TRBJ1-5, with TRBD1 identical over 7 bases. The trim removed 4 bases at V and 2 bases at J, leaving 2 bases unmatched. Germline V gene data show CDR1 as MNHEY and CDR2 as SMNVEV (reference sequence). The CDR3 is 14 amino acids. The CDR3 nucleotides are TGTGCCAGCAGTTACAGGGGCGGCAATCAGCCCCAGCATTTT. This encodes CASSYRGGNQPQHF.

The CDR3 DNA reads TGTGCCAGCAGTTACTCTTCCGGGTCGGACACTGAAGCTTTCTTT. It translates to CASSYSSGSDTEAFF. The rearrangement uses TRBV6-5 and TRBJ1-1; D call uncertain. This CDR3 contains 15 residues. V lost 0 bases to trimming and J lost 3 bases, with 11 bases between them. CDR1 is MNHEY, CDR2 SVGAGI, per germline.

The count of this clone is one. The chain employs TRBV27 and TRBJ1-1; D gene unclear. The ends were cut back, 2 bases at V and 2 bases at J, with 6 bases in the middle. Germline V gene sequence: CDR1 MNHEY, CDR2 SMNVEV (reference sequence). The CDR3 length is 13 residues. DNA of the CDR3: TGTGCCAGCAGTTTAATTTATAACACTGAAGCTTTCTTT. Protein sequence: CASSLIYNTEAFF.

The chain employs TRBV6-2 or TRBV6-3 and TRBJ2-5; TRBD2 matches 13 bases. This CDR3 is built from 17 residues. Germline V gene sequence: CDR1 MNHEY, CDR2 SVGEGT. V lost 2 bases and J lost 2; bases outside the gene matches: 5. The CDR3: CASSYTSGGARQETQYF. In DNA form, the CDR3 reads TGTGCCAGCAGTTACACTAGCGGGGGGGCCCGTCAAGAGACCCAGTACTTC.